This TCR beta chain was identified during a study of response to subunit inactivated influenza vaccine. The study's findings and limits: The authors suggested that few new T cells are recruited per seasonal influenza vaccination.

The CDR3 extends over 14 amino acids. Deletions cut 0 bases from V and 13 bases from J, with 18 bases between. The germline gives CDR1 PRHDT, CDR2 FYEKMQ (reference sequence). Remarks on this clonotype: Its antigen is unknown.

From the RT-PCR reads, TCRdb called clonotypes with MiXCR, one entry per CDR3 protein. The data contain a few hundred thousand distinct CDR3 sequences, roughly 15% of them seen just once; the ten biggest clones take up 11%. This sequence originates from a man between 45 and 60 years old who received an inactivated influenza vaccine. The chain is built from TRBV13 and TRBJ2-5, with D tentatively TRBD2 (5 bases). Here the sequenced sample was PBMCs from blood, taken roughly 12 days after vaccination. DNA for the CDR3: TGTGCCAGCAGCTTAGGTCGGGGTCCCGCGGGTCGGTACTTC. Protein sequence: CASSLGRGPAGRYF.